Sequencing of this TCR beta chain was carried out in a study of blood T cell repertoires in COVID-19. Overall study: The United States, Italy and Spain provided the acute and convalescent COVID-19 samples. Sample material is recorded as cDNA or gDNA derived from T cells, B-cell-depleted T cells, or PBMCs.

With 6 bases removed from V and 0 bases from J, the gap between germline ends came to 3 bases. This CDR3 comprises 12 residues. CDR1 MNHEY and CDR2 SVGAGI come from the germline V gene. As handled by the study authors: Quantification of nucleated cells was approximated via reference gene primer amplification. Sequencing was performed with immunoSEQ multiplex PCR; in TCRdb, only in-frame clones are kept and a portion is missing. The V and J calls and clone size are taken from that table; D and trimming were inferred from the DNA. The top ten hold about a sixth of the sample, which has about 87,000 clones, 80% to 85% seen once.

The receptor was isolated from a woman at least 80 years old with active or convalescent COVID-19. The sample comprised peripheral blood. The chain links TRBV6-5 to TRBJ1-5; no clear D. CDR3 DNA: TGTGCCAGCAGGAGTAGCAATCAGCCCCAGCATTTT. Translating gives CASRSSNQPQHF.